This TCR beta chain emerged from a study of cytomegalovirus exposure and HLA in healthy donors. Study-wide findings and caveats: According to the study, roughly 160 TCR beta chains were cytomegalovirus-associated. A subsequent analysis found that TCR clusters from the first cohort also tended to co-occur in the approximately 110 validation repertoires, with approximately 94% of cluster scores above 0. Confirmation in vitro established that three CMV-associated chains were specific for CMV antigens.

The table lists this clone with many counts. Its antigen is not identified. Libraries were prepared by immunoSEQ multiplex PCR; TCRdb keeps only in-frame clonotypes and omits some of them. In the table there are some 350,000 clones, about 90% of which are singletons. Among the approximately 110 subjects of the validation cohort, separate from the roughly 700-subject first cohort, were the donors. The clonotype originates from a woman in her twenties or thirties in good health and CMV-seropositive. Sample: PBMCs.

This CDR3 is CASSDRDNTGELFF. CDR3 coding DNA: TGTGCCAGCAGCGACCGGGACAACACCGGGGAGCTGTTTTTT. V usage is TRBV6-4 and J usage is TRBJ2-2, with D perhaps matching TRBD1 or TRBD2 (5 bases each). CDR1 and CDR2 from the germline V gene are MRHNA and SNTAGT. Deletions cut 6 bases from V and 2 bases from J, with 10 bases between. The CDR3 spans 14 residues.